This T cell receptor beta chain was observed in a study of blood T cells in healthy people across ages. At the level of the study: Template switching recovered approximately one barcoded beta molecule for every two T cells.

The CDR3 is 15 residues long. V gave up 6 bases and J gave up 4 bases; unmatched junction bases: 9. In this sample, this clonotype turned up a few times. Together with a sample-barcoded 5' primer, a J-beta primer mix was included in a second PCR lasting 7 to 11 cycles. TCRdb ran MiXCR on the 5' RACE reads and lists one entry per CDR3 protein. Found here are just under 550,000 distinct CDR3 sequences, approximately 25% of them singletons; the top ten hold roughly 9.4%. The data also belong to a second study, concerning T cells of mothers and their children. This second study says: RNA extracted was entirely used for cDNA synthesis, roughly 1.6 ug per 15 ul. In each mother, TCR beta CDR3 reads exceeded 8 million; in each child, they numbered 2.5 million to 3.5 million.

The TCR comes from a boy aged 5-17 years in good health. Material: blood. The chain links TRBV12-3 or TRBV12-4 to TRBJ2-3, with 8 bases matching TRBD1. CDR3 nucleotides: TGTGCCAGCAGCACTGACAGGGGCAGCGCAGATACGCAGTATTTT. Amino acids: CASSTDRGSADTQYF.